The clone carrying this T cell receptor (beta chain) has just a few counts. These data are taken from a study of blood T cell repertoires in COVID-19. Study summary: PBMCs, B-cell-depleted T cells, or T cells were the source of the cDNA or gDNA that made up the material.

TCRdb keeps only in-frame clones here, not all; method: immunoSEQ multiplex PCR. The table shows about 62,000 clones, with more than 80% occurring only once. The trim removed 4 bases at V and 7 bases at J, leaving 3 bases unmatched. The germline V gene encodes CDR1 LGHDT and CDR2 YNNKEL (reference sequence). CDR3 length equals 12 residues. The clonotype originates from a woman in her sixties or seventies with COVID-19, enrolled during active disease. Sequenced material: peripheral blood. The chain couples TRBV3-1 (or the pseudogene TRBV3-2) to TRBJ1-2, with TRBD1 identical over 7 bases. The CDR3 DNA follows: TGTGCCAGCAGCCCCAGGGGGTCTGGCTACACCTTC. As protein: CASSPRGSGYTF.